This entry concerns a single T cell receptor (beta chain). Its specificity is unknown. These data belong to a study of CD8 T cell repertoires and HIV-1 epitope variants. As for the study in general: Each of Twenty-five Gag and Nef epitope peptides stimulated a separate culture. Controls were a CMV, EBV and flu pool, Ebola AY9, and no peptide. Tested: three Gag epitope families, Nef HW9 and YT9.

Clones were sequenced by immunoSEQ multiplex PCR, and TCRdb holds only the in-frame ones, with some missing. The table has about 5,600 clones, approximately 65% seen once. Study observations and caveats: The assay identified only TCR beta chains of antigen-proliferating T cells.

From germline, CDR1 is LNHDA and CDR2 SQIVND (reference sequence). The CDR3 runs 14 residues. With 8 bases removed from V and 0 bases from J, the gap between germline ends came to 14 bases. Material: cultured CD8+ T cells derived from PBMCs. This rearrangement joins TRBV19 to TRBJ2-7; D may be TRBD1 (6 bases). This TCR came from a male donor with HIV. The CDR3 DNA is TGTGCCAGTTCGGTGGGGACAATCTCCTACGAGCAGTACTTC. This translates into CASSVGTISYEQYF. Filled out from reference TRBV19 and TRBJ2-7, the complete variable domain reads DGGITQSPKYLFRKEGQNVTLSCEQNLNHDAMYWYRQDPGQGLRLIYYSQIVNDFQKGDIAEGYSVSREKKESFPLTVTSAQKNPTAFYLCASSVGTISYEQYFGPGTRLTVT.